Presented here are 22 T cell receptor beta chains from one specimen sequenced in a study of CD4 T cells in relation to SARS-CoV-2 and coronaviruses. Some clones are missing from TCRdb's copy, which holds only in-frame ones; the method was immunoSEQ multiplex PCR. The sample includes 58,000 or so clones, under 95% seen only once; the top ten take approximately 0.4%. Sequencing used naive CD4+ T cells from PBMCs. Documented subset: naive CD4+ T cells isolated by negative enrichment. These receptors all come from an adult with COVID-19.

The J gene is TRBJ2-5, the V gene TRBV24-1; D gene uncertain. Germline V gene sequence: CDR1 KGHDR, CDR2 SFDVKD. The CDR3 has 11 amino acids. Trimming cost V 3 bases and J 4 bases, with 2 bases left between them. DNA of the CDR3: TGTGCCACCAGTGATCGAGAGACCCAGTACTTC. Amino acids: CATSDRETQYF.

This chain uses TRBV19 with TRBJ2-7, with D maybe TRBD1 (5 bases). Germline V lookup: CDR1 LNHDA, CDR2 SQIVND (reference sequence). The V end was cut by 9 bases, the J end by 0 bases, with 15 bases between. There are 14 residues in the CDR3. The CDR3 loop reads CASTQTVRSYEQYF. The CDR3 DNA follows: TGTGCCAGCACACAGACAGTTCGCTCCTACGAGCAGTACTTC.

This clone appeared once. The chain is built from TRBV15 and TRBJ2-7, with D hard to call. Per the germline V gene, CDR1 is LNHNV and CDR2 is YYDKDF (reference sequence). V was clipped by 1 base and J by 2 bases, with 9 bases between them. CDR3 length: 14 amino acids. CDR3 bases: TGTGCCACCAGCAGAGGTGAGACCACCTACGAGCAGTACTTC. It yields the protein CATSRGETTYEQYF.

This chain joins TRBV27 and TRBJ2-7; D is perhaps TRBD1 (5 bases). The CDR3 covers 15 residues. The V and J ends lost 2 bases and 2 bases respectively, with 13 bases between them. Germline CDR1 is MNHEY and CDR2 is SMNVEV (reference sequence). CDR3 loop: CASSLVDRPPYEQYF. The CDR3 DNA follows: TGTGCCAGCAGTTTAGTTGACAGACCTCCCTACGAGCAGTACTTC.

The chain joins TRBV6-5 to TRBJ2-7, with 7 nucleotides matching TRBD2. With 2 bases clipped from V and 4 bases from J, the junction kept 8 bases outside the gene matches. CDR3 length: 15 residues. The V gene's germline CDR1 is MNHEY and CDR2 SVGAGI. The CDR3 sequence is CASSYSGTNLYEQYF. For the CDR3, the DNA is TGTGCCAGCAGTTACAGCGGGACGAACCTTTACGAGCAGTACTTC.

The chain is built from TRBV11-2 and TRBJ1-4; no clear D. V was shortened by 1 base and J by 7 bases, with 16 bases between the two germline ends. Germline CDR1 and CDR2: SGHAT and FQNNGV. The CDR3 runs 16 residues. The CDR3: CASSLVTGRRSEKLFF. CDR3 coding DNA: TGTGCCAGCAGCTTAGTAACCGGGAGGCGGAGTGAAAAACTGTTTTTT.

This clone appeared a single time. This rearrangement joins TRBV7-9 to TRBJ2-7, with D perhaps being TRBD1 or TRBD2 (5 bases each). The CDR3 has 14 amino acids. Germline V lookup: CDR1 SEHNR, CDR2 FQNEAQ (reference sequence). The V gene lost 5 bases and the J gene lost 7 bases, with 18 bases spanning the gap. Here the CDR3 reads CASSRRTQEGEQYF. The CDR3 DNA reads TGTGCCAGCAGCCGACGGACACAAGAGGGGGAGCAGTACTTC.

V is TRBV10-3 and J is TRBJ1-1; no firm D call. Germline V gene sequence: CDR1 ENHRY, CDR2 SYGVKD. The CDR3 has 14 amino acids. V was clipped by 5 bases and J by 0 bases, with 10 bases between them. CDR3 region: CAISTPLMNTEAFF. Written as DNA, the CDR3 is TGTGCCATCAGTACGCCGCTCATGAACACTGAAGCTTTCTTT.

This chain uses TRBV7-9 with TRBJ2-2; no definite D call. The CDR3 covers 11 residues. CDR1 is SEHNR and CDR2 is FQNEAQ in the germline V gene (reference sequence). V was pared by 4 bases and J by 7 bases, with 4 bases between. The CDR3 here is CASSYFGELFF. Here the CDR3 DNA reads TGTGCCAGCAGCTATTTCGGGGAGCTGTTTTTT.

This chain joins TRBV4-2 and TRBJ2-7, with 7 positions matching TRBD2. From germline, CDR1 is LGHNA and CDR2 YNFKEQ. V shed 8 bases and J 1 base; nucleotides not matched to a gene: 8. This CDR3 region has 14 residues. The DNA of the CDR3 is TGTGCCAGCTCACCCGGACTAGGGTCCTACGAGCAGTACTTC. Translation gives CASSPGLGSYEQYF.

In this sample, this clone turned up once. The chain recombines TRBV27 with TRBJ2-5, with D perhaps given as TRBD1 or TRBD2 (5 bases each). The CDR3 length is 14 residues. Germline CDR1 MNHEY, CDR2 SMNVEV (reference sequence). The ends were cut back, 8 bases at V and 5 bases at J, with 18 bases in the middle. CDR3 residues: CASGSKGRAETQYF. The CDR3 coding sequence is TGTGCCAGCGGGTCAAAGGGACGGGCGGAGACCCAGTACTTC.

The rearrangement links TRBV28 to TRBJ2-1; 11 bases are shared with TRBD2. J was trimmed by 7 bases and V by 3 bases; bases with no gene match: 5. The length of the CDR3 is 15 residues. Germline V gene lookup returns CDR1 MDHEN and CDR2 SYDVKM. CDR3 coding DNA: TGTGCCAGCAGTTTCCTAGCGGGAGGAGTAAATGAGCAGTTCTTC. Translation: CASSFLAGGVNEQFF.

The CDR3 nucleotides read TGTGCCTGGAGTTTCCGGGTTAGCGGGGTTAACACCGGGGAGCTGTTTTTT. This codes for CAWSFRVSGVNTGELFF. This chain connects TRBV30 to TRBJ2-2; 8 nucleotides align to TRBD2. Germline V lookup: CDR1 GTSNPN, CDR2 SVGIG (reference sequence). J was trimmed by 2 bases and V by 2 bases; bases with no gene match: 10. This CDR3 spans 17 amino acids.

This rearrangement joins TRBV3-1 (or the pseudogene TRBV3-2) to TRBJ1-2; no definite D call. The V and J ends lost 3 bases and 7 bases respectively, with 6 bases between them. Germline-derived CDR1 and CDR2 are LGHDT and YNNKEL (reference sequence). This CDR3 spans 11 amino acids. This CDR3 is CASSQGGGYTF. CDR3 bases: TGTGCCAGCAGCCAGGGAGGTGGCTACACCTTC.

The CDR3 loop is CASSPLTSTTNTGELFF. CDR3 DNA: TGTGCCAGCTCACCATTGACTAGCACAACGAACACCGGGGAGCTGTTTTTT. The V gene is TRBV18, the J gene TRBJ2-2, with 7 nucleotides matching TRBD2. The CDR3 contains 17 residues. V was pared by 2 bases and J by 0 bases, with 6 bases of the junction left unmatched. Per germline, CDR1 KGHSH and CDR2 LQKENI.

The J gene is TRBJ2-4, the V gene TRBV21-1. TRBV21-1 is an annotated pseudogene. The CDR3 length is 18 residues. CDR3 in DNA: TGTGCCAGCAGCAAACGTATAGGGCGGTCGCTAGCCAAAAACATTCAGTACTTC. It encodes CASSKRIGRSLAKNIQYF.

The genes are TRBV6-6 and TRBJ2-7; possible D gene TRBD2, 5 bases. V shed 4 bases and J shed 3 bases, with 10 bases lying between them. The CDR3 length is 13 residues. Germline loops: CDR1 MNHNY, CDR2 SVGAGI (reference sequence). CDR3 sequence: CASSFATSYEQYF. In DNA form, the CDR3 reads TGTGCCAGCAGTTTCGCCACTAGCTACGAGCAGTACTTC.

This chain links TRBV5-4 with TRBJ2-2; TRBD1 aligns across 7 bases. The length of the CDR3 is 14 residues. Losses at the gene ends were 3 bases for V and 5 bases for J; bases not matched to a gene: 4. Germline V gene sequence: CDR1 SGHNT, CDR2 YYREEE (reference sequence). The CDR3, as DNA: TGTGCCAGCAGCTGGACAGGTGGGACCGGGGAGCTGTTTTTT. It is translated as CASSWTGGTGELFF.

V is TRBV7-2 and J is TRBJ2-1; no clear D. This CDR3 spans 15 amino acids. Trimming stripped 1 base from V and 0 bases from J, with 7 bases between. Germline V gene lookup returns CDR1 SGHTA and CDR2 FQGNSA. The CDR3 nucleotides are TGTGCCAGCAGCTTAGATGCAGGCTCCTACAATGAGCAGTTCTTC. Protein sequence: CASSLDAGSYNEQFF.

This clone was observed once. The chain has TRBV18 and TRBJ1-2; TRBD1 agrees at 8 bases. This CDR3 contains 15 residues. Trimming took 1 base from V and 6 from J; bases not matched to a gene: 7. Germline CDR1 and CDR2: KGHSH and LQKENI. The CDR3 loop is CASSPLGTGGDGYTF. The CDR3 coding sequence is TGTGCCAGCTCACCACTGGGAACAGGGGGTGATGGCTACACCTTC.

V is TRBV7-9 and J is TRBJ2-7, with D possibly called TRBD1 or TRBD2 (5 bases each). V was trimmed by 1 base and J by 4 bases, leaving 11 bases between them. The germline V gene encodes CDR1 SEHNR and CDR2 FQNEAQ (reference sequence). The CDR3 covers 14 residues. CDR3 sequence (DNA): TGTGCCAGCAGCTTAGATGGGGGTAGATACGAGCAGTACTTC. It specifies CASSLDGGRYEQYF.

The chain is built from TRBV11-1 and TRBJ2-7; the D is unclear. Germline V lookup: CDR1 SGHAT, CDR2 FQDESV (reference sequence). The CDR3 is 13 residues long. Trimming left V 5 bases short and J 3 bases short, with 11 bases between. CDR3 in amino acids: CASSPRPDYEQYF. Written as DNA, the CDR3 is TGTGCCAGCAGCCCCCGACCAGACTACGAGCAGTACTTC.